A selection of T cell receptor beta chains follows, all from one sample in a study of T cells in Graves' hyperthyroidism and ophthalmopathy. TCRdb reprocessed the multiplex PCR reads with MiXCR, giving one entry per CDR3 protein. The table has more than 300,000 distinct CDR3 sequences, more than 14% seen once. Sequencing was done on a sample of blood. Receptors were obtained from a young woman with Graves' ophthalmopathy. Each CDR3 is given with its conserved first and last residue. Each record gives: V gene, J gene, clone size, CDR3 protein. Not every row has a clone size; where given, it reads once, few, many or a size class.

v_call: TRBV3-1; j_call: TRBJ2-6; clone_size: few; cdr3_aa: CASSHPSGANVLTF
v_call: TRBV5-4; j_call: TRBJ2-1; clone_size: NA; cdr3_aa: CASSLGAGGEFF
v_call: TRBV6-2/TRBV6-3; j_call: TRBJ2-7; clone_size: few; cdr3_aa: CASSYISTGYEQYF
v_call: TRBV2; j_call: TRBJ1-1; clone_size: many; cdr3_aa: CASSGRGRINTEAFF
v_call: TRBV20-1; j_call: TRBJ2-1; clone_size: few; cdr3_aa: CSARDSGTGGRDEQFF
v_call: TRBV11-2; j_call: TRBJ2-2; clone_size: many; cdr3_aa: CASSLVRSPGELFF
v_call: TRBV28; j_call: TRBJ2-2; clone_size: many; cdr3_aa: CASSPTGTGFGGELFF
v_call: TRBV2; j_call: TRBJ1-5; clone_size: many; cdr3_aa: CASRYQGGNQPQHF
v_call: TRBV18; j_call: TRBJ1-1; clone_size: many; cdr3_aa: CASSVRTQGTEAFF
v_call: TRBV5-8; j_call: TRBJ1-3; clone_size: NA; cdr3_aa: CASSLKTGSRNTIYF
v_call: TRBV7-6; j_call: TRBJ1-6; clone_size: many; cdr3_aa: CASSLGTGPSPLHF
v_call: TRBV7-8; j_call: TRBJ1-5; clone_size: many; cdr3_aa: CASSEGGSQPQHF
v_call: TRBV2; j_call: TRBJ2-1; clone_size: many; cdr3_aa: CASSPRGAMTYNEQFF
v_call: TRBV3-1; j_call: TRBJ1-5; clone_size: many; cdr3_aa: CASSQDFFGMQPQHF
v_call: TRBV11-3; j_call: TRBJ2-7; clone_size: many; cdr3_aa: CASSLNPGASYEQYF
v_call: TRBV25-1; j_call: TRBJ2-7; clone_size: NA; cdr3_aa: CASSEGRGSREQYF
v_call: TRBV27; j_call: TRBJ1-1; clone_size: many; cdr3_aa: CASSSRRSTGGEGAFF
v_call: TRBV7-2; j_call: TRBJ2-1; clone_size: NA; cdr3_aa: CASSQDPAGGNEQFF
v_call: TRBV20-1; j_call: TRBJ1-5; clone_size: many; cdr3_aa: CSAREDLSNQPQHF
v_call: TRBV4-1; j_call: TRBJ2-5; clone_size: NA; cdr3_aa: CASSQDPGTGGETQYF
v_call: TRBV2; j_call: TRBJ2-1; clone_size: many; cdr3_aa: CASSEWNWGSYNEQFF
v_call: TRBV20-1; j_call: TRBJ2-3; clone_size: few; cdr3_aa: CSAQDHESTDTQYF
v_call: TRBV3-1; j_call: TRBJ2-1; clone_size: many; cdr3_aa: CASSKSDRTNEQFF
v_call: TRBV24-1; j_call: TRBJ2-3; clone_size: many; cdr3_aa: CATSDTPARPTDTQYF
v_call: TRBV6-1; j_call: TRBJ1-6; clone_size: many; cdr3_aa: CASSDTVLGAYLLHF
v_call: TRBV7-9; j_call: TRBJ2-1; clone_size: many; cdr3_aa: CASSSGGQRNEQFF
v_call: TRBV20-1; j_call: TRBJ1-5; clone_size: many; cdr3_aa: CSARVQKVRNQPQHF
v_call: TRBV19; j_call: TRBJ2-2; clone_size: many; cdr3_aa: CASSSAGIGWSGELFF
v_call: TRBV12-5; j_call: TRBJ1-4; clone_size: NA; cdr3_aa: CAIEGYGTGIVPTEEKLFF
v_call: TRBV6-1; j_call: TRBJ1-5; clone_size: many; cdr3_aa: CASSRTGTGGQPQHF
v_call: TRBV12-3/TRBV12-4; j_call: TRBJ1-5; clone_size: many; cdr3_aa: CATAIGVQPQHF
v_call: TRBV20-1; j_call: TRBJ2-7; clone_size: many; cdr3_aa: CSAREGGRYEQYF
v_call: TRBV5-4; j_call: TRBJ2-1; clone_size: many; cdr3_aa: CASSLGHSIYNEQFF
v_call: TRBV7-3; j_call: TRBJ2-1; clone_size: many; cdr3_aa: CASSRGTGSLDNEQFF
v_call: TRBV12-3/TRBV12-4; j_call: TRBJ2-7; clone_size: many; cdr3_aa: CASSPPGGAYEQYF
v_call: TRBV28; j_call: TRBJ2-1; clone_size: once; cdr3_aa: CANSQGSMRNEQFF
v_call: TRBV3-1; j_call: TRBJ1-4; clone_size: many; cdr3_aa: CASSQLGQTDEKLFF
v_call: TRBV20-1; j_call: TRBJ1-2; clone_size: once; cdr3_aa: CSASQDVESYTF
v_call: TRBV6-1; j_call: TRBJ2-7; clone_size: many; cdr3_aa: CASSVLAAYEQYF
v_call: TRBV28; j_call: TRBJ2-7; clone_size: many; cdr3_aa: CASSSRGYEQYF
v_call: TRBV5-1; j_call: TRBJ2-4; clone_size: NA; cdr3_aa: CASSLWGGAKNIQYF
v_call: TRBV2; j_call: TRBJ1-2; clone_size: many; cdr3_aa: CASSGVSTGGDYGYTF
v_call: TRBV7-9; j_call: TRBJ2-1; clone_size: many; cdr3_aa: CASSYMIGYLGNEQFF
v_call: TRBV20-1; j_call: TRBJ2-7; clone_size: few; cdr3_aa: CSASTATNHYEQYF
v_call: TRBV9; j_call: TRBJ1-1; clone_size: few; cdr3_aa: CASSAITGTKNTEAFF
v_call: TRBV12-3/TRBV12-4; j_call: TRBJ2-7; clone_size: many; cdr3_aa: CASSVAGGPSYEQYF
v_call: TRBV11-1; j_call: TRBJ2-7; clone_size: NA; cdr3_aa: CASSLSTGIHYEQYF
v_call: TRBV5-1; j_call: TRBJ1-2; clone_size: NA; cdr3_aa: CASSFGGTMDGYTF
v_call: TRBV6-1; j_call: TRBJ1-4; clone_size: NA; cdr3_aa: CASTTGLTNEKLFF
v_call: TRBV6-1; j_call: TRBJ1-1; clone_size: many; cdr3_aa: CASTKPGRWVLPEAFF
v_call: TRBV30; j_call: TRBJ2-7; clone_size: many; cdr3_aa: CAWTAGTATYEQYF
v_call: TRBV4-1; j_call: TRBJ1-5; clone_size: few; cdr3_aa: CASSQVSEGKINQPQHF
v_call: TRBV24-1; j_call: TRBJ2-6; clone_size: NA; cdr3_aa: CATSELGRHGANVLTF
v_call: TRBV29-1; j_call: TRBJ2-7; clone_size: NA; cdr3_aa: CSARDSPGEQYF